This T cell receptor beta chain is drawn from a study of blood T cell repertoires in COVID-19. Study as a whole: Sample material is recorded as cDNA or gDNA derived from T cells, B-cell-depleted T cells, or PBMCs.

Clones were sequenced by immunoSEQ multiplex PCR, and TCRdb holds only the in-frame ones, with some missing. The sample yields around 160,000 clones, more than 80% seen once. This clone was observed once. Sequencing was performed on peripheral blood. The clonotype comes from a human donor in a cohort sampled during active COVID-19.

CDR3 loop: CASSPSTSSYEQYF. The CDR3 DNA reads TGTGCCAGCAGCCCCTCGACTAGCTCCTACGAGCAGTACTTC. J is TRBJ2-7 and V is TRBV11-2; perhaps TRBD2 as D (6 bases). Germline loops: CDR1 SGHAT, CDR2 FQNNGV. The germline V and J ends were trimmed by 5 bases and 0 bases, with 11 bases remaining between them. CDR3 size: 14 residues.